Reported below is one T cell receptor (beta chain). Antigen: not known. Libraries were prepared by immunoSEQ multiplex PCR; TCRdb keeps only in-frame clonotypes and omits some of them. Of about 41,000 clones listed, roughly 95% were seen once; the top ten hold about 0.55%. This entry belongs to a study of graft-versus-host responses after intestinal transplantation. Study-wide context: Induction using anti-thymocyte globulin, followed by tacrolimus and steroids for around 3 years, was given to all recipients.

Per germline, CDR1 ENHRY and CDR2 SYGVKD. The germline V and J ends were trimmed by 3 bases and 4 bases, with 10 bases remaining between them. CDR3 length: 13 amino acids. The clonotype comes from a human donor who was the organ donor for an intestinal transplant. The specimen comprised unstimulated CD8+ T cells sorted from spleen or lymph node cells, sampled before transplant. The chain carries TRBV10-3 and TRBJ2-7; D not resolved. The CDR3 protein is CAISDIPGYEQYF. The CDR3 region has the DNA TGTGCCATCAGTGATATTCCGGGTTACGAGCAGTACTTC.